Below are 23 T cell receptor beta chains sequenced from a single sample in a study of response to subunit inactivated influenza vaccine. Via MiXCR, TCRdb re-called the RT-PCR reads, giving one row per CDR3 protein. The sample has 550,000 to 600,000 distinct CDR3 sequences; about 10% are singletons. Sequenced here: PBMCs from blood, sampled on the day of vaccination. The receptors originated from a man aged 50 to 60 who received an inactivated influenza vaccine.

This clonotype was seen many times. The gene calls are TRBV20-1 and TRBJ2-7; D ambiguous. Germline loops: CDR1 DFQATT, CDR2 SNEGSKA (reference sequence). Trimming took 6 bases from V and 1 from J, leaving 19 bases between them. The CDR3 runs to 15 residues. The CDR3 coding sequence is TGCAGTGCGAAGACCCAGCTACAAAAATCCTACGAGCAGTACTTC. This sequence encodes CSAKTQLQKSYEQYF.

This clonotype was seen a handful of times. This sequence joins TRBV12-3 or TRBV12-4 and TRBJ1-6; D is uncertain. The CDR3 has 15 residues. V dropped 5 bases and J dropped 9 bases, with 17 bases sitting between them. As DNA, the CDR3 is TGTGCCAGCAGTACGGACGGGATGGTTGGTTCACCCCTCCACTTT. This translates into CASSTDGMVGSPLHF.

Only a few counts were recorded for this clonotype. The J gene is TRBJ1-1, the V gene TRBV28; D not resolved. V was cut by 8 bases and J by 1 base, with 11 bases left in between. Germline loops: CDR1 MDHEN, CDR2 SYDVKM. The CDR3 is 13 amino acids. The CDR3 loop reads CASGVAGNTEAFF. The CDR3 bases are TGTGCCAGCGGAGTAGCCGGGAACACTGAAGCTTTCTTT.

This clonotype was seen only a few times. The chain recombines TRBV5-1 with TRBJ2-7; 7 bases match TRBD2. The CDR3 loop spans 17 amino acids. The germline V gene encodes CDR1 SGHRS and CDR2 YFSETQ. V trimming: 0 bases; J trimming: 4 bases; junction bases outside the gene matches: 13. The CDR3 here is CASSLASLAPEMYEQYF. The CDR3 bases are TGCGCCAGCAGCTTGGCCTCACTAGCGCCGGAAATGTACGAGCAGTACTTC. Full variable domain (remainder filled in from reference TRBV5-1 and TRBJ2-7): KAGVTQTPRYLIKTRGQQVTLSCSPISGHRSVSWYQQTPGQGLQFLFEYFSETQRNKGNFPGRFSGRQFSNSRSEMNVSTLELGDSALYLCASSLASLAPEMYEQYFGPGTRLTVT.

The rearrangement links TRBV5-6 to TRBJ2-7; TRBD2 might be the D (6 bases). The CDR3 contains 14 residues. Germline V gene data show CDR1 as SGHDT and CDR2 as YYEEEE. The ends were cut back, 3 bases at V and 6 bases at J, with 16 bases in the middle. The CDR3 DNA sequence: TGTGCCAGCAGCTCTCCAGTGGCTAGCGTCGAGCAGTACTTC. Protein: CASSSPVASVEQYF.

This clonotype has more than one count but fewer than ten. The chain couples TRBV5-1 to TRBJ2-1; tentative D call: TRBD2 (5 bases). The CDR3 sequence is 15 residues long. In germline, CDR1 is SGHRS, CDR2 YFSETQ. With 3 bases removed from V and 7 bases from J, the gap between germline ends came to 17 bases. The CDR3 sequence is CASSSDWGRGNEQFF. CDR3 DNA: TGCGCCAGCAGCTCGGACTGGGGTCGGGGAAATGAGCAGTTCTTC.

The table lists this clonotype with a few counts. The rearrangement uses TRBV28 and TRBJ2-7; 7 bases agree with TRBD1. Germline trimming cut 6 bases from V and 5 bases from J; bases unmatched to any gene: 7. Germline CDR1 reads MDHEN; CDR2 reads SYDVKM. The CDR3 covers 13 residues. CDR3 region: CASRVTGTHEQYF. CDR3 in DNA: TGTGCCAGCAGGGTGACAGGGACCCACGAGCAGTACTTC.

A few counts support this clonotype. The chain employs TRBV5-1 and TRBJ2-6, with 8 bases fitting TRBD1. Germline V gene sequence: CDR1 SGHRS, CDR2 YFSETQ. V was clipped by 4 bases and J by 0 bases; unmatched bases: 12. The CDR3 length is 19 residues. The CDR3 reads CASSHPPGQDISGANVLTF. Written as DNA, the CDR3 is TGCGCCAGCAGCCACCCACCGGGACAGGATATCTCTGGGGCCAACGTCCTGACTTTC.

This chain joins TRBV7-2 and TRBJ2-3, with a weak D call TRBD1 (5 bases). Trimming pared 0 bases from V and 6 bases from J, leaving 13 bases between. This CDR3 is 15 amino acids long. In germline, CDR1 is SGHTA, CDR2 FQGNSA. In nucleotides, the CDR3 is TGTGCCAGCAGCTTAGCGATAGGGGCATTGGATACGCAGTATTTT. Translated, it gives CASSLAIGALDTQYF.

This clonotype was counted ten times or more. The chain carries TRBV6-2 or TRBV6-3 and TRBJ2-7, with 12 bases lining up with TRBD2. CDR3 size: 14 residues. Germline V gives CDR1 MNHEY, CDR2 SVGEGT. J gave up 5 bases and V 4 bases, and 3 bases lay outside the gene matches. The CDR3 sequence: CASSSTSGSDEQYF. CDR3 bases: TGTGCCAGCAGTTCGACTAGCGGGAGCGACGAGCAGTACTTC.

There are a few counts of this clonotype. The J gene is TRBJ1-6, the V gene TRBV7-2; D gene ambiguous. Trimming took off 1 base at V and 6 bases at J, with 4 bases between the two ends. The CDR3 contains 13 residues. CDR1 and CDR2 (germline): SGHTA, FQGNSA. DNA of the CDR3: TGTGCCAGCAGCTTAGGTTTTAATTCACCCCTCCACTTT. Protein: CASSLGFNSPLHF.

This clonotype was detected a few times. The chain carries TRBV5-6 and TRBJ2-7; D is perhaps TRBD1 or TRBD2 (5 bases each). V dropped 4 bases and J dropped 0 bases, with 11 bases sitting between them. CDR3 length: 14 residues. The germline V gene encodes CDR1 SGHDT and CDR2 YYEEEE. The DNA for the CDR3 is TGTGCCAGCAGCCGGGACGGCCGCTCCTACGAGCAGTACTTC. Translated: CASSRDGRSYEQYF.

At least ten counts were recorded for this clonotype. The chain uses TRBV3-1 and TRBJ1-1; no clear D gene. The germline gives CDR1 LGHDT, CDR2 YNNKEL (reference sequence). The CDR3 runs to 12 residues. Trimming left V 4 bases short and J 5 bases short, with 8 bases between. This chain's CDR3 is CASSLYGTEAFF. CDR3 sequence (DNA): TGTGCCAGCAGCCTGTATGGGACTGAAGCTTTCTTT.

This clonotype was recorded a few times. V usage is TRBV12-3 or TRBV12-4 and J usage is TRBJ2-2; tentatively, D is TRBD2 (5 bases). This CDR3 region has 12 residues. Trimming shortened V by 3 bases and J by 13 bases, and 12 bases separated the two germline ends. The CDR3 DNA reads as TGTGCCAGCAGTTTCGGTCAGAGGGTGCTGTTTTTT. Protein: CASSFGQRVLFF.

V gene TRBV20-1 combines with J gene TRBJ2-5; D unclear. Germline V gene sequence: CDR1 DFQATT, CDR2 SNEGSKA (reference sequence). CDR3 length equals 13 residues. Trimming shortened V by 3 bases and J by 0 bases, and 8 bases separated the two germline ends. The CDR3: CSASLSYQETQYF. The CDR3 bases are TGCAGTGCTAGCCTGTCGTACCAAGAGACCCAGTACTTC.

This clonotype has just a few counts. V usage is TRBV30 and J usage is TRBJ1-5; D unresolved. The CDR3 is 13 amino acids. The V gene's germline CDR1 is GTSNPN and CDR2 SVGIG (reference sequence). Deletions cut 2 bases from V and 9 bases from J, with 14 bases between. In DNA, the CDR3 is TGTGCCTGGAGTCAAGGGCCTCAAGGGCCCCAGCATTTT. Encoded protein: CAWSQGPQGPQHF.

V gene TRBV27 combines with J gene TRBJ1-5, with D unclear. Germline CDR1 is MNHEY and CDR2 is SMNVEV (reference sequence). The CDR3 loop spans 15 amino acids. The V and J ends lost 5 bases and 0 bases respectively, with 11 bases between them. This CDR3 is CASSPRTNSNQPQHF. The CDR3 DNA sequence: TGTGCCAGCAGTCCTAGAACAAATAGCAATCAGCCCCAGCATTTT.

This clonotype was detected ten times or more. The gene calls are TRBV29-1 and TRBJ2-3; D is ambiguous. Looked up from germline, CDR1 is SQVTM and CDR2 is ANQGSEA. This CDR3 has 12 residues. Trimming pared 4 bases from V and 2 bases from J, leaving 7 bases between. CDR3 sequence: CSVGTNTDTQYF. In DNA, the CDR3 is TGCAGCGTTGGGACCAACACAGATACGCAGTATTTT.

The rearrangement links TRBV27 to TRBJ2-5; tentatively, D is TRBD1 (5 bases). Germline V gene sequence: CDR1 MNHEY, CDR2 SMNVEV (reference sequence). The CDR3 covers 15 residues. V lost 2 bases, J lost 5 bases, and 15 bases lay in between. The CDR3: CASSLAGFGSETQYF. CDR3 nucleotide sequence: TGTGCCAGCAGTTTAGCAGGGTTCGGGTCGGAGACCCAGTACTTC.

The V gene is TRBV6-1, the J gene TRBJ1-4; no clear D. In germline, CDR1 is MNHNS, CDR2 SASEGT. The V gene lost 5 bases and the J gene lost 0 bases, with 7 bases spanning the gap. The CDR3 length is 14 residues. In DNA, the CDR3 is TGTGCCAGCAGTCCCCAGCCAACTAATGAAAAACTGTTTTTT. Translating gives CASSPQPTNEKLFF.

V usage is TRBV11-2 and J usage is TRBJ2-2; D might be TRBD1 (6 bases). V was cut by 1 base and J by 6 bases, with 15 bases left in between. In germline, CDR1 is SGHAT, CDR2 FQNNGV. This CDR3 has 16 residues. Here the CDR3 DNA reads TGTGCCAGCAGCTTAGTCGGGACAACACTTTCCGGGGAGCTGTTTTTT. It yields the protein CASSLVGTTLSGELFF.

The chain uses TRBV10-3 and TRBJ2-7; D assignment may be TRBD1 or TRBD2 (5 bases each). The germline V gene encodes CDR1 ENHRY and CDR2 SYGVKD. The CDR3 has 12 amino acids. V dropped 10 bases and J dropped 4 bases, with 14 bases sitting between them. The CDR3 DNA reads TGTGCCACCGGGACGGGACGGTACGAGCAGTACTTC. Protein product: CATGTGRYEQYF.

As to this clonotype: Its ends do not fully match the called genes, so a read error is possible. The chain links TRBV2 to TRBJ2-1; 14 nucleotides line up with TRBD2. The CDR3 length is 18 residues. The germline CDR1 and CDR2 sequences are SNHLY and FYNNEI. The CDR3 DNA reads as TGTGCCTGCAGTTTCGACAGTCCCGGGACTAGCGGGAGCAATGAGCAGTTCTTC. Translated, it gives CACSFDSPGTSGSNEQFF.